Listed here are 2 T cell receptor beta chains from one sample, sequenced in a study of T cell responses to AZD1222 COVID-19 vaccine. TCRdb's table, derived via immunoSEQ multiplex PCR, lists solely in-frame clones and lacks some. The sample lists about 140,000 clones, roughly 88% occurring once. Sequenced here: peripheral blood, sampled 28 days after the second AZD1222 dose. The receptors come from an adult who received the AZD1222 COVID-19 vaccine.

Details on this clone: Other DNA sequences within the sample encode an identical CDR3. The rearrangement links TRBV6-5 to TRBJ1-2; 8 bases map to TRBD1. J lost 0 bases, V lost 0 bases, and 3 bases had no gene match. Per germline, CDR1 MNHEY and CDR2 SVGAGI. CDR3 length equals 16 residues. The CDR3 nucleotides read TGTGCCAGCAGTTACTCAGGGACAGGAGCTAACTATGGCTACACCTTC. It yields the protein CASSYSGTGANYGYTF.

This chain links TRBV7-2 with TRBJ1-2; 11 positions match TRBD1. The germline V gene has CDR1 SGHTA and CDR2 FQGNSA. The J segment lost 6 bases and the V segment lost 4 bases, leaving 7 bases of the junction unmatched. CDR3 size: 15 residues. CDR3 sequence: CASSYRDRGIDGYTF. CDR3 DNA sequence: TGTGCCAGCAGCTACCGGGACAGGGGGATCGATGGCTACACCTTC.